This T cell receptor beta chain stems from a study of CD8 T cells in Susac syndrome (dated by TCRdb to between 2018 and 2021). The study in broad terms: The study used repertoire sequencing to test whether antigen drove CD8+ T cell activation and differentiation in Susac syndrome.

Points on this clonotype: The antigen it recognizes is unknown. There are no base qualities to consult, and no much larger clone falls within one base.

Here V drops 2 bases and J drops 2 bases, and the junction holds 3 bases not matched to any gene. The CDR3 holds 14 amino acids from the cysteine to the phenylalanine. Only the CDR3 DNA is retained, 42 bases long and in frame from the first base. The germline V gene (reference sequence) sets CDR1 to SGHNT and CDR2 to YYREEE. Beyond this particular receptor, the publication reports: The TCR sequencing and HLA analysis was acknowledged to have included a relatively small number of individuals.

Peripheral blood CD8+ and CD4+ T cells from healthy donors, Susac syndrome patients and multiple sclerosis patients were profiled by high-throughput TCR beta sequencing. Multiple sclerosis controls were treatment-naive patients with stable or active relapsing-remitting disease fulfilling revised McDonald criteria. Bulk CD8+ and CD4+ T cells were purified by magnetic negative isolation, while CD8+ TEMRA cells were enriched using FACS. Blood was drawn into EDTA tubes, processed within 24 hours, and PBMCs were isolated by density gradient centrifugation. PBMCs destined for TCR sequencing were cryopreserved in liquid nitrogen and later thawed in a 37 °C water bath. A purity of at least 90% was achieved for sorted or isolated CD4+, CD8+ and CD8+ TEMRA cells. RNA was extracted with the RNeasy kit and about 0.5 to 1 ug was reverse transcribed using random hexamers. The immunoSEQ multiplex PCR assay, covering 54 Vbeta and 13 Jbeta segments, was used to amplify TCR beta CDR3 regions. To correct PCR amplification bias, a synthetic template baseline was used for both primer optimization and computational correction. The authors' pipeline ran thus. Reads were annotated to V, D and J genes according to IMGT and were analyzed with immunoSEQ Analyzer, with only productive sequences retained. Clonality was calculated as one minus the Shannon entropy normalized by log2 of the number of productive unique sequences. For each patient and control, public and private clones were evaluated within the 100 most prevalent clones. Clones were defined as Susac-specific if absent from the healthy and MS cohorts, from more than 900 published viral clones and from other ImmuneACCESS disease sequences. TCRdb itself trimmed the public reads at Q25 with fastp, ran MiXCR and retained productive beta chains. Merged by CDR3 protein, the rows form single entries marked with the most common genes and DNA. For this entry, the V and J calls and clone size follow TCRdb and not the study's own pipeline. Counted in this sample were under 350,000 distinct CDR3 sequences; around 92% of them appeared once. 0.065% of the sample is held by the ten biggest clonotypes.

This receptor was taken from a human donor with multiple sclerosis. Sample: CD4+ T cells from PBMCs. This chain joins TRBV5-4 to TRBJ2-5, with 7 bases in between that match TRBD1. The nucleotide sequence reads TGTGCCAGCAGCTTAAACAGGGGACAAGAGACCCAGTACTTC. Protein translation: CASSLNRGQETQYF.